One sample yielded the 9 T cell receptor beta chains listed below, sequenced in a study of CD8+ T cells in alopecia areata. Treatment of the sample: oral pan-JAK inhibitor, 5-10 mg twice daily. Extracted from the samples, RNA was reverse transcribed into cDNA to serve as the sequencing template. TCRdb's copy holds only in-frame clones and misses some; the assay was immunoSEQ multiplex PCR. The sample lists some 170,000 clones, about 54% seen once, with 16% in the top ten. This sample comprised CD4+ T cells sorted from blood, obtained around week 55, from a patient treated with tofacitinib. Source of these receptors: a human donor with alopecia areata.

The gene calls are TRBV25-1 and TRBJ1-1, with 9 bases that match TRBD1. V lost 6 bases and J lost 3; bases outside the gene matches: 8. CDR1 is MGHDK, CDR2 SYGVNS, per germline. CDR3 length: 15 amino acids. Written as DNA, the CDR3 is TGTGCCAGCAGAAGGACAGGGGTATCGGACACTGAAGCTTTCTTT. This encodes CASRRTGVSDTEAFF.

The sample holds one count of this clone. V usage is TRBV29-1 and J usage is TRBJ1-1; 10 nucleotides align to TRBD1. This CDR3 spans 15 amino acids. CDR1 and CDR2 from the germline V gene are SQVTM and ANQGSEA. Losses at the gene ends were 5 bases for V and 1 base for J; bases not matched to a gene: 7. As DNA, the CDR3 is TGCAGCGTTACGCTCCGGGACAGGGGGAACACTGAAGCTTTCTTT. The encoded protein is CSVTLRDRGNTEAFF.

This clone has just a few counts. The chain uses TRBV25-1 and TRBJ2-6; 8 positions agree with TRBD1. J gave up 3 bases and V 3 bases, and 10 bases lay outside the gene matches. CDR3 size: 18 residues. CDR1 and CDR2 (germline): MGHDK, SYGVNS. CDR3 loop: CASSELTGGMSGANVLTF. For the CDR3, the DNA is TGTGCCAGCAGTGAGCTTACAGGGGGTATGAGTGGGGCCAACGTCCTGACTTTC.

This clone was observed a handful of times. This chain links TRBV14 with TRBJ1-1; D uncertain. This CDR3 comprises 13 residues. Trimming left V 1 base short and J 0 bases short, with 3 bases between. Germline loops: CDR1 SGHDN, CDR2 FVKESK. As DNA, the CDR3 is TGTGCCAGCAGCCAAGGGATGAACACTGAAGCTTTCTTT. Its protein is CASSQGMNTEAFF. Variable domain in full (rest from reference TRBV14 and TRBJ1-1): EAGVTQFPSHSVIEKGQTVTLRCDPISGHDNLYWYRRVMGKEIKFLLHFVKESKQDESGMPNNRFLAERTGGTYSTLKVQPAELEDSGVYFCASSQGMNTEAFFGQGTRLTVV.

CDR3 nucleotides: TGTGCCAGCAGTCTAGCGGGGGAAGACAATGAGCAGTTCTTC. Protein sequence: CASSLAGEDNEQFF. The chain links TRBV6-5 to TRBJ2-1; 10 nucleotides match TRBD2. This CDR3 is built from 14 residues. V lost 5 bases and J lost 5; bases outside the gene matches: 3. CDR1 is MNHEY, CDR2 SVGAGI, per germline.

J is TRBJ1-4 and V is TRBV2; TRBD1 aligns across 7 bases. Per germline, CDR1 SNHLY and CDR2 FYNNEI. The CDR3 is 14 residues long. V dropped 10 bases and J dropped 1; count of bases not matched to a gene: 6. Written as DNA, the CDR3 is TGTGCCATCTTGGACAGGTTAACTAATGAAAAACTGTTTTTT. Residues: CAILDRLTNEKLFF.

The chain recombines TRBV23-1 with TRBJ1-6, with 10 bases identical to TRBD1. TRBV23-1 is known as an ORF, though its function is uncertain. This CDR3 has 16 amino acids. With 9 bases clipped from V and 7 bases from J, the junction kept 12 bases outside the gene matches. The CDR3 nucleotides are TGCGCCAGGCTCCTTCGGGGACAGGGGTTGAATTCACCCCTCCACTTT. Its translation is CARLLRGQGLNSPLHF.

V is TRBV9 and J is TRBJ1-2; D unclear. CDR1 SGDLS and CDR2 YYNGEE come from the germline V gene. V was clipped by 3 bases and J by 7 bases, with 4 bases between them. The CDR3 contains 10 residues. In DNA, the CDR3 is TGTGCCAGCAGCGGCGCTGGCTACACCTTC. Translating it yields CASSGAGYTF.

To note about this clone: Within the sample, other DNA sequences also encode this same CDR3. This sequence joins TRBV5-6 and TRBJ1-2; 10 positions agree with TRBD1. The CDR3 sequence is 15 residues long. Per germline, CDR1 SGHDT and CDR2 YYEEEE. Trimming removed 2 bases from V and 3 bases from J; junction bases left unmatched: 4. As DNA, the CDR3 is TGTGCCAGCAGCTTACCGGACAGGGGGTACTATGGCTACACCTTC. Translating gives CASSLPDRGYYGYTF. The full variable domain, rest sourced from reference TRBV5-6 and TRBJ1-2, is DAGVTQSPTHLIKTRGQQVTLRCSPKSGHDTVSWYQQALGQGPQFIFQYYEEEERQRGNFPDRFSGHQFPNYSSELNVNALLLGDSALYLCASSLPDRGYYGYTFGSGTRLTVV.